The 21 T cell receptor beta chains given below trace back to one sample, sequenced in a study of technical replicates of blood from a few donors. Produced via immunoSEQ multiplex PCR; TCRdb's table is partial and in-frame only. The table lists tens of thousands of clones, 85% to 95% of them singletons. Sequencing was carried out using T cells isolated from PBMCs. Source of these receptors: a human donor in good health.

The chain uses TRBV4-3 and TRBJ1-1; D possibly corresponds to TRBD1 (5 bases). Germline CDR1 reads LGHNA; CDR2 reads YSLEER. The CDR3 sequence is 14 residues long. V shed 2 bases and J shed 1 base, with 8 bases lying between them. The CDR3 nucleotides read TGCGCCAGCAGCCAATACACAGGGAACACTGAAGCTTTCTTT. It specifies CASSQYTGNTEAFF.

The J gene is TRBJ1-5, the V gene TRBV5-1; D gene unclear. Germline lookup yields CDR1 SGHRS and CDR2 YFSETQ. The CDR3 contains 14 residues. V was clipped by 0 bases and J by 1 base, with 5 bases between them. The CDR3 protein is CASSLGASNQPQHF. CDR3 DNA sequence: TGCGCCAGCAGCTTGGGGGCGAGCAATCAGCCCCAGCATTTT.

This clone has a single count. V and J are TRBV5-6 and TRBJ2-5, with TRBD1 matching over 8 bases. Germline V CDR1 and CDR2: SGHDT, YYEEEE. The CDR3 length is 14 residues. Trimming took 1 base from V and 4 from J; bases not matched to a gene: 3. DNA for the CDR3: TGTGCCAGCAGCTTGTTTGACAGGGGAGAGACCCAGTACTTC. Translation: CASSLFDRGETQYF. Drawing the rest from reference TRBV5-6 and TRBJ2-5, the complete variable domain is DAGVTQSPTHLIKTRGQQVTLRCSPKSGHDTVSWYQQALGQGPQFIFQYYEEEERQRGNFPDRFSGHQFPNYSSELNVNALLLGDSALYLCASSLFDRGETQYFGPGTRLLVL.

The rearrangement joins TRBV11-2 to TRBJ2-5, with TRBD1 matching 8 bases. With 8 bases clipped from V and 4 bases from J, the junction kept 12 bases outside the gene matches. CDR3 length equals 15 residues. Germline V gene data show CDR1 as SGHAT and CDR2 as FQNNGV. CDR3 loop: CASGRRQGIGETQYF. CDR3 sequence (DNA): TGTGCCAGCGGGAGAAGACAGGGGATCGGAGAGACCCAGTACTTC.

This chain links TRBV27 with TRBJ1-4; D possibly corresponds to TRBD1 (6 bases). Looked up from germline, CDR1 is MNHEY and CDR2 is SMNVEV (reference sequence). This CDR3 is built from 15 residues. V was pared by 5 bases and J by 7 bases, with 17 bases between. The CDR3 DNA follows: TGTGCCAGCAGTACCCGACAGGCAGTCGCTGAAAAACTGTTTTTT. Protein: CASSTRQAVAEKLFF.

This clone was observed once. The gene calls are TRBV7-3 and TRBJ1-1; no firm D call. Trimming removed 4 bases from V and 2 bases from J, with 23 bases in between. Germline CDR1 SGHTA, CDR2 FQGTGA. The length of the CDR3 is 18 residues. The CDR3 bases are TGTGCCAGCAGCTCCCCCGTGTTAGTCAGGCCGCCAAACACTGAAGCTTTCTTT. This codes for CASSSPVLVRPPNTEAFF.

This chain links TRBV7-2 with TRBJ2-1, with D perhaps matching TRBD2 (6 bases). The CDR3 is made up of 13 amino acids. The germline V gene encodes CDR1 SGHTA and CDR2 FQGNSA. Trimming cost V 4 bases and J 10 bases, with 14 bases left between them. The DNA for the CDR3 is TGTGCCAGCAGCTATGCGGACTATGGCGAGCAGTTCTTC. As protein: CASSYADYGEQFF.

V usage is TRBV7-9 and J usage is TRBJ1-2; D perhaps matches TRBD1 (5 bases). Deletions cut 5 bases from V and 3 bases from J, with 10 bases between. CDR1 is SEHNR and CDR2 is FQNEAQ in the germline V gene (reference sequence). The CDR3 totals 13 residues. The CDR3 nucleotides are TGTGCCAGCAGCGGAACAGGATACTATGGCTACACCTTC. It translates to CASSGTGYYGYTF.

The V and J genes are TRBV7-9 and TRBJ2-2, with 9 bases aligning to TRBD2. The trim removed 6 bases at V and 5 bases at J, leaving 4 bases unmatched. CDR3 length: 14 residues. The germline CDR1 and CDR2 sequences are SEHNR and FQNEAQ (reference sequence). In nucleotides, the CDR3 is TGTGCCAGCAGTAGCGGGAGTGGGACCGGGGAGCTGTTTTTT. Protein sequence: CASSSGSGTGELFF. Complete variable domain (other parts from reference TRBV7-9 and TRBJ2-2): DTGVSQNPRHKITKRGQNVTFRCDPISEHNRLYWYRQTLGQGPEFLTYFQNEAQLEKSRLLSDRFSAERPKGSFSTLEIQRTEQGDSAMYLCASSSGSGTGELFFGEGSRLTVL.

The CDR3 bases are TGCGCCAGCAGCCAAGGAGAAGGGGGCGAAAATAGCAATCAGCCCCAGCATTTT. Translation: CASSQGEGGENSNQPQHF. V is TRBV4-1 and J is TRBJ1-5; TRBD1 aligns across 7 bases. The CDR3 contains 18 residues. Germline CDR1 reads MGHRA; CDR2 reads YSYEKL. Germline trimming cut 1 base from V and 0 bases from J; bases unmatched to any gene: 9.

The chain uses TRBV19 and TRBJ1-4; a weak D match, TRBD1 (5 bases). The CDR3 totals 15 residues. Looked up from germline, CDR1 is LNHDA and CDR2 is SQIVND (reference sequence). V was trimmed by 0 bases and J by 7 bases, leaving 12 bases between them. CDR3 sequence: CASSIDRVSGEKLFF. CDR3 bases: TGTGCCAGTAGTATAGACAGGGTATCTGGTGAAAAACTGTTTTTT. The full variable domain, rest sourced from reference TRBV19 and TRBJ1-4, is DGGITQSPKYLFRKEGQNVTLSCEQNLNHDAMYWYRQDPGQGLRLIYYSQIVNDFQKGDIAEGYSVSREKKESFPLTVTSAQKNPTAFYLCASSIDRVSGEKLFFGSGTQLSVL.

The gene calls are TRBV6-6 and TRBJ1-2; no clear D. V lost 1 base and J 5 bases, leaving 14 bases between the germline ends. This CDR3 region has 15 residues. Per the germline V gene, CDR1 is MNHNY and CDR2 is SVGAGI (reference sequence). The CDR3 DNA follows: TGTGCCAGCAGTTACTTTTTCGGAACAGAATATGGCTACACCTTC. This translates into CASSYFFGTEYGYTF.

The V call is TRBV27, the J call TRBJ2-5; 10 bases fit TRBD1. This CDR3 has 15 residues. The germline V gene has CDR1 MNHEY and CDR2 SMNVEV (reference sequence). The junction had 7 bases not matched to a gene; V was cut back by 5 bases and J by 4 bases. CDR3 DNA sequence: TGTGCCAGCAGTCTGGACAGGGGGAAGGGAGAGACCCAGTACTTC. This translates into CASSLDRGKGETQYF.

This clone came up a few times. The chain employs TRBV7-2 and TRBJ1-2; D unclear. The V and J ends lost 2 bases and 6 bases respectively, with 7 bases between them. The length of the CDR3 is 12 residues. The V gene's germline CDR1 is SGHTA and CDR2 FQGNSA. CDR3 region: CASSLSGHGYTF. The CDR3 coding sequence is TGTGCCAGCAGCTTATCTGGGCATGGCTACACCTTC.

V is TRBV7-9 and J is TRBJ1-2; D is unclear. This CDR3 is 15 amino acids long. V was shortened by 6 bases and J by 4 bases, with 18 bases between the two germline ends. Germline CDR1 reads SEHNR; CDR2 reads FQNEAQ (reference sequence). The CDR3 spells CASSEEGVFSYGYTF. In DNA, the CDR3 is TGTGCCAGCAGTGAAGAGGGAGTTTTCAGCTATGGCTACACCTTC.

V usage is TRBV5-1 and J usage is TRBJ2-1; TRBD2 aligns across 8 bases. This CDR3 is 13 amino acids long. Trimming took 5 bases from V and 6 from J; bases not matched to a gene: 4. Germline V CDR1 and CDR2: SGHRS, YFSETQ. The CDR3 DNA reads TGCGCCAGCAGGGCTAGCGGGTCCAATGAGCAGTTCTTC. The encoded protein is CASRASGSNEQFF. The variable domain in full, completed from reference TRBV5-1 and TRBJ2-1, reads KAGVTQTPRYLIKTRGQQVTLSCSPISGHRSVSWYQQTPGQGLQFLFEYFSETQRNKGNFPGRFSGRQFSNSRSEMNVSTLELGDSALYLCASRASGSNEQFFGPGTRLTVL.

The CDR3: CASSGQGLAGGTQYF. The CDR3 bases are TGTGCCAGCAGTGGACAGGGACTAGCGGGAGGGACGCAGTATTTT. This rearrangement joins TRBV6-1 to TRBJ2-3, with 16 bases that match TRBD2. The junction had 4 bases not matched to a gene; V was cut back by 4 bases and J by 9 bases. Germline loops: CDR1 MNHNS, CDR2 SASEGT. The CDR3 sequence is 15 residues long.

V and J are TRBV6-5 and TRBJ1-5, with 7 bases fitting TRBD1. J lost 9 bases, V lost 5 bases, and 10 bases had no gene match. Germline CDR1 is MNHEY and CDR2 is SVGAGI. The CDR3 is 14 amino acids. The CDR3 spells CASSNDREVRPQHF. The CDR3 DNA is TGTGCCAGCAGTAACGACAGGGAAGTTCGGCCCCAGCATTTT.

The V call is TRBV5-4, the J call TRBJ2-1, with TRBD1 matching 7 bases. Germline lookup yields CDR1 SGHNT and CDR2 YYREEE (reference sequence). The junction had 14 bases not matched to a gene; V was cut back by 3 bases and J by 5 bases. The CDR3 is 17 amino acids. The CDR3 region has the DNA TGTGCCAGCAGCTCGGGTTTTTTCCGGGACAGAAACAATGAGCAGTTCTTC. Translating gives CASSSGFFRDRNNEQFF.

CDR3 nucleotides: TGTGCCACTTACGAATCAGACAGGGGTGCTTTCAAATACGAGCAGTACTTC. It encodes CATYESDRGAFKYEQYF. The chain has TRBV10-3 and TRBJ2-7; 8 bases align to TRBD1. CDR3 length equals 17 residues. V shed 10 bases, J shed 4 bases, and the junction held 21 bases outside the gene matches. Germline CDR1 is ENHRY and CDR2 is SYGVKD.

The rearrangement links TRBV14 to TRBJ2-1; D is unresolved. The CDR3 totals 13 residues. V was shortened by 0 bases and J by 7 bases, with 7 bases between the two germline ends. Germline CDR1 and CDR2: SGHDN and FVKESK. CDR3 region: CASSQDRGNEQFF. In DNA, the CDR3 is TGTGCCAGCAGCCAAGATCGAGGTAATGAGCAGTTCTTC.